This TCR beta chain originates from a study of blood T cell repertoires in COVID-19. Study information: Samples came from the United States, Italy and Spain, spanning acute and convalescent COVID-19. T cells, B-cell-depleted T cells, or PBMCs supplied cDNA or gDNA.

Authors' data handling: Reference gene primer amplification yielded estimated nucleated cell counts. Clones were read by immunoSEQ multiplex PCR, and TCRdb kept only the in-frame ones, dropping some. The DNA gave D and trimming, while V, J and clone size come from that table. The table records around 220,000 clones, 70% to 90% of them present only once. The germline CDR1 and CDR2 sequences are SGHRS and YFSETQ. The CDR3 contains 16 residues. The junction had 6 bases not matched to a gene; V was cut back by 2 bases and J by 0 bases. V gene TRBV5-1 combines with J gene TRBJ2-3; TRBD2 matches 7 bases. Sequencing used peripheral blood. This clonotype was sampled from a woman between 40 and 50 years old who had recovered from COVID-19. The CDR3 nucleotides are TGCGCCAGCAGCTTCGCCCCTAGCGGAAGCACAGATACGCAGTATTTT. It translates to CASSFAPSGSTDTQYF. Filled out from reference TRBV5-1 and TRBJ2-3, the complete variable domain reads KAGVTQTPRYLIKTRGQQVTLSCSPISGHRSVSWYQQTPGQGLQFLFEYFSETQRNKGNFPGRFSGRQFSNSRSEMNVSTLELGDSALYLCASSFAPSGSTDTQYFGPGTRLTVL.